A selection of T cell receptor beta chains follows, all from one sample in a study of regulatory T cells in long-lasting Graves disease. In TCRdb, the multiplex PCR reads were re-called with MiXCR into one record per CDR3 protein. The profile shows roughly 420,000 distinct CDR3 sequences, 16% of them singletons. The same specimen was also included in a second study, on T cells in Graves' hyperthyroidism and ophthalmopathy.

Material: peripheral blood mononuclear cells (PBMCs), obtained at new diagnosis, from a patient treated with antithyroid drugs. The receptors were sampled from a woman in her 30s with Graves disease. Each CDR3 is given with its conserved first and last residue. A D gene is named only where the DNA matches it firmly. The size field is filled for only some rows; it gives once, few, many or a size class.

abundance: .; j_gene: TRBJ1-5; v_gene: TRBV3-1; d_gene: .; CDR3nt: TGTGCCAGCAGCCACTCAGGGGTTAGCAATCAGCCCCAGCATTTT; CDR3aa: CASSHSGVSNQPQHF
abundance: many; j_gene: TRBJ2-1; v_gene: TRBV19; d_gene: TRBD1; CDR3nt: TGTGCCAGTAGTACCCTGCCTGGACAGGGGGCATTCAATGAGCAGTTCTTC; CDR3aa: CASSTLPGQGAFNEQFF
abundance: few; j_gene: TRBJ2-4; v_gene: TRBV7-9; d_gene: .; CDR3nt: TGTGCCAGCAGCTTAGGAGGGGAGCCCAGTGGGTACAAAAACATTCAGTACTTC; CDR3aa: CASSLGGEPSGYKNIQYF
abundance: .; j_gene: TRBJ1-1; v_gene: TRBV9; d_gene: .; CDR3nt: TGTGCCAGCAGCGCCCCCGGGGGGGTTAATGAAGCTTTCTTT; CDR3aa: CASSAPGGVNEAFF
abundance: many; j_gene: TRBJ2-5; v_gene: TRBV20-1; d_gene: .; CDR3nt: TGCAGTGTCCCTCCCCAGGGGCGCCAAGAGACCCAGTACTTC; CDR3aa: CSVPPQGRQETQYF
abundance: .; j_gene: TRBJ1-2; v_gene: TRBV2; d_gene: .; CDR3nt: TGTGCCAGCAGTGAAACCAGAGCTAACTATGGCTACACCTTC; CDR3aa: CASSETRANYGYTF
abundance: .; j_gene: TRBJ2-5; v_gene: TRBV5-1; d_gene: TRBD1; CDR3nt: TGCGCCAGCAGCTTGGTAGGGGACAGAAGAGGTGAGCAGTACTTC; CDR3aa: CASSLVGDRRGEQYF
abundance: many; j_gene: TRBJ2-3; v_gene: TRBV28; d_gene: TRBD2; CDR3nt: TGTGCCAGCCCCCCTCCCCGGCCTAGCGGGAGAATGGAAAGCACAGATACGCAGTATTTT; CDR3aa: CASPPPRPSGRMESTDTQYF
abundance: many; j_gene: TRBJ1-1; v_gene: TRBV20-1; d_gene: .; CDR3nt: TGCAGTGCTAGGGCGCCGGGGAGGGGCACTGAAGCTTTCTTT; CDR3aa: CSARAPGRGTEAFF
abundance: .; j_gene: TRBJ2-2; v_gene: TRBV4-1; d_gene: .; CDR3nt: TGCGCCAGCAGCCTAAGACAGACCGGGGAGCTGTTTTTT; CDR3aa: CASSLRQTGELFF
abundance: many; j_gene: TRBJ2-3; v_gene: TRBV3-1; d_gene: TRBD1; CDR3nt: TGTGCCAGCAGCGAATGGTTTGGGGACAGGGATACGCAGTATTTT; CDR3aa: CASSEWFGDRDTQYF
abundance: few; j_gene: TRBJ2-3; v_gene: TRBV6-5; d_gene: .; CDR3nt: TGTGCCAGCAGTTACGAGGGTAGCGATACGCAGTATTTT; CDR3aa: CASSYEGSDTQYF
abundance: .; j_gene: TRBJ2-1; v_gene: TRBV5-4; d_gene: .; CDR3nt: TGTGCCAGCAGCTTGTTTAGCGTGAGCTCCTACAATGAGCAGTTCTTC; CDR3aa: CASSLFSVSSYNEQFF
abundance: many; j_gene: TRBJ2-1; v_gene: TRBV5-1; d_gene: TRBD2; CDR3nt: TGCGCCAGCAGCGCTACAACTAGCGAACGGGAGCAGTTCTTC; CDR3aa: CASSATTSEREQFF
abundance: .; j_gene: TRBJ2-6; v_gene: TRBV11-2; d_gene: .; CDR3nt: TGTGCCAGCAGCTTAGGCGGACTGCGTGGGGCCAACGTCCTGACTTTC; CDR3aa: CASSLGGLRGANVLTF
abundance: many; j_gene: TRBJ1-1; v_gene: TRBV6-1; d_gene: .; CDR3nt: TGTGCCAGCCGAGTTCAGATGAACACTGAAGCTTTCTTT; CDR3aa: CASRVQMNTEAFF
abundance: many; j_gene: TRBJ1-5; v_gene: TRBV6-1; d_gene: .; CDR3nt: TGTGCCAGCAGCCTACCGACAGTGACCGCGTATAGCAATCAGCCCCAGCATTTT; CDR3aa: CASSLPTVTAYSNQPQHF
abundance: .; j_gene: TRBJ1-2; v_gene: TRBV12-3/TRBV12-4; d_gene: .; CDR3nt: TGTGCCAGCAGTTTAAGATCAGGGGTGGATGGCTACACCTTC; CDR3aa: CASSLRSGVDGYTF
abundance: many; j_gene: TRBJ2-7; v_gene: TRBV20-1; d_gene: TRBD2; CDR3nt: TGCAGTGCTACCCATTTACTAGCGGGAGGGCCTGAGCAGTACTTC; CDR3aa: CSATHLLAGGPEQYF
abundance: .; j_gene: TRBJ2-4; v_gene: TRBV6-2/TRBV6-3; d_gene: .; CDR3nt: TGTGCCAGCAGTGATTCACTAGGAAGTGAGTACTTC; CDR3aa: CASSDSLGSEYF
abundance: .; j_gene: TRBJ2-6; v_gene: TRBV11-2; d_gene: .; CDR3nt: TGTGCCAGCAGCTTAGGGAAAGGGCAGTCCTGGCGCTCTGGGGCCAACGTCCTGACTTTC; CDR3aa: CASSLGKGQSWRSGANVLTF
abundance: few; j_gene: TRBJ1-6; v_gene: TRBV3-1; d_gene: .; CDR3nt: TGTGCCAGCAGCCCCGGGACAATGGGGAGGTCACCCCTCCACTTT; CDR3aa: CASSPGTMGRSPLHF
abundance: .; j_gene: TRBJ2-2; v_gene: TRBV6-1; d_gene: .; CDR3nt: TGTGCCAGCAAGGAGAAGAACACCGGGGAGCTGTTTTTT; CDR3aa: CASKEKNTGELFF
abundance: .; j_gene: TRBJ2-2; v_gene: TRBV25-1; d_gene: .; CDR3nt: TGTGCCAGCAGTGACCCCATGGTGGGGACCGGGGAGCTGTTTTTT; CDR3aa: CASSDPMVGTGELFF
abundance: .; j_gene: TRBJ2-2; v_gene: TRBV25-1; d_gene: TRBD1; CDR3nt: TGTGCCAGCAGCCCCTCCCGTGGGGGACAGGTGAACACCGGGGAGCTGTTTTTT; CDR3aa: CASSPSRGGQVNTGELFF
abundance: many; j_gene: TRBJ2-5; v_gene: TRBV6-2/TRBV6-3; d_gene: TRBD2; CDR3nt: TGTGCCAGCAGTGGAGAGCCGGGACTAGCGGGAGATGAGGAGGAGACCCAGTACTTC; CDR3aa: CASSGEPGLAGDEEETQYF
abundance: .; j_gene: TRBJ1-4; v_gene: TRBV15; d_gene: .; CDR3nt: TGTGCCACCAGCAGGGGATTGGGACTTGGGGCTGAAAAACTGTTTTTT; CDR3aa: CATSRGLGLGAEKLFF
abundance: .; j_gene: TRBJ1-5; v_gene: TRBV20-1; d_gene: .; CDR3nt: TGCAGTGCTAGTCAAGGGCTAGGGGTTCAGCCCCAGCATTTT; CDR3aa: CSASQGLGVQPQHF
abundance: .; j_gene: TRBJ2-1; v_gene: TRBV27; d_gene: TRBD1; CDR3nt: TGTGCCAGCAGTTCCTCGGGACAGGGTTTCAACAATGAGCAGTTCTTC; CDR3aa: CASSSSGQGFNNEQFF
abundance: .; j_gene: TRBJ1-3; v_gene: TRBV6-2/TRBV6-3; d_gene: .; CDR3nt: TGTGCCAGCAGTTACCTCGGGACACCCGGAAACACCATATATTTT; CDR3aa: CASSYLGTPGNTIYF
abundance: many; j_gene: TRBJ2-1; v_gene: TRBV5-1; d_gene: TRBD2; CDR3nt: TGCGCCAGCAGCTTGCCAGCGGGAGGGGAGTACAATGAGCAGTTCTTC; CDR3aa: CASSLPAGGEYNEQFF
abundance: many; j_gene: TRBJ1-1; v_gene: TRBV7-9; d_gene: .; CDR3nt: TGTGCCAGCAGCCCGTGGAACACTGAAGCTTTCTTT; CDR3aa: CASSPWNTEAFF
abundance: few; j_gene: TRBJ1-1; v_gene: TRBV20-1; d_gene: .; CDR3nt: TGCAGTGCTAGAGCCTCAGGGTACGGCACTGAAGCTTTCTTT; CDR3aa: CSARASGYGTEAFF
abundance: many; j_gene: TRBJ1-1; v_gene: TRBV11-2; d_gene: .; CDR3nt: TGTGCCAGCAGCTTAGGAGGGAATGAAGCTTTCTTT; CDR3aa: CASSLGGNEAFF
abundance: many; j_gene: TRBJ2-7; v_gene: TRBV20-1; d_gene: .; CDR3nt: TGCAGTGCTGCCAACCGGGAGACCTTCGAGCAGTACTTC; CDR3aa: CSAANRETFEQYF
abundance: many; j_gene: TRBJ1-1; v_gene: TRBV2; d_gene: TRBD1; CDR3nt: TGTGCCAGCAAACTACAGGGGGGTACTGAAGCTTTCTTT; CDR3aa: CASKLQGGTEAFF
abundance: many; j_gene: TRBJ2-2; v_gene: TRBV5-1; d_gene: .; CDR3nt: TGCGCCAGCAGCTTACGAGGGGAGCTGTTTTTT; CDR3aa: CASSLRGELFF
abundance: many; j_gene: TRBJ2-7; v_gene: TRBV10-1; d_gene: TRBD2; CDR3nt: TGCGCCAGCAGTGGGGGACTAGCGGGAGACGAGCAGTACTTC; CDR3aa: CASSGGLAGDEQYF
abundance: many; j_gene: TRBJ2-2; v_gene: TRBV7-9; d_gene: .; CDR3nt: TGTGCCAGCAGCTCAGGGTACGGGACCGGGGAGCTGTTTTTT; CDR3aa: CASSSGYGTGELFF
abundance: .; j_gene: TRBJ1-1; v_gene: TRBV9; d_gene: .; CDR3nt: TGTGCCAGCAGCGTAGGTAGGGAAGGCGCTGAAGCTTTCTTT; CDR3aa: CASSVGREGAEAFF
abundance: many; j_gene: TRBJ2-1; v_gene: TRBV7-2; d_gene: TRBD1; CDR3nt: TGCGCCAGCAGCCAAGTCACACAGGGGAATGAGCAGTTCTTC; CDR3aa: CASSQVTQGNEQFF
abundance: once; j_gene: TRBJ2-3; v_gene: TRBV7-8; d_gene: .; CDR3nt: TGTGCCAGCAGCCCACTGGAGGGGGCCTCAGATACGCAGTATTTT; CDR3aa: CASSPLEGASDTQYF
abundance: once; j_gene: TRBJ2-3; v_gene: TRBV24-1; d_gene: TRBD2; CDR3nt: TGTGCCACCAGTGATCCCAGGAGGCTAGCGGGAGACCCGAGCACAGATACGCAGTATTTT; CDR3aa: CATSDPRRLAGDPSTDTQYF
abundance: many; j_gene: TRBJ2-2; v_gene: TRBV20-1; d_gene: .; CDR3nt: TGCAGTGCACCCAACAGGGTTCAGAACACCGGGGAGCTGTTTTTT; CDR3aa: CSAPNRVQNTGELFF
abundance: many; j_gene: TRBJ2-1; v_gene: TRBV30; d_gene: .; CDR3nt: TGTGCCTGGAGTGTAGAATACTACTCCTACAATGAGCAGTTCTTC; CDR3aa: CAWSVEYYSYNEQFF
abundance: many; j_gene: TRBJ2-7; v_gene: TRBV29-1; d_gene: .; CDR3nt: TGCAGCGTTTTAAGCCCTCTGGGCTACGAGCAGTACTTC; CDR3aa: CSVLSPLGYEQYF
abundance: many; j_gene: TRBJ2-5; v_gene: TRBV3-1; d_gene: .; CDR3nt: TGTGCCAGCAGCCAAGGGGGTCGATTAGGGGAAGAGACCCAGTACTTC; CDR3aa: CASSQGGRLGEETQYF
abundance: .; j_gene: TRBJ1-5; v_gene: TRBV28; d_gene: .; CDR3nt: TGTGCCAGCACCCCCCTCAATCAGCCCCAGCATTTT; CDR3aa: CASTPLNQPQHF
abundance: few; j_gene: TRBJ2-5; v_gene: TRBV7-6; d_gene: TRBD2; CDR3nt: TGTGCCAGCAGCTTAGTTGGCGGGGGGGCGTGGGAGACCCAGTACTTC; CDR3aa: CASSLVGGGAWETQYF
abundance: .; j_gene: TRBJ2-1; v_gene: TRBV9; d_gene: .; CDR3nt: TGTGCCAGCAGCGCCCGGGGCGCCTACAATGAGCAGTTCTTC; CDR3aa: CASSARGAYNEQFF
abundance: few; j_gene: TRBJ2-1; v_gene: TRBV6-1; d_gene: TRBD1; CDR3nt: TGTGCCAGCAGTCCTACAGGGGGCGGTTTGAATGAGCAGTTCTTC; CDR3aa: CASSPTGGGLNEQFF
abundance: many; j_gene: TRBJ2-1; v_gene: TRBV7-2; d_gene: .; CDR3nt: TGTGCCAGCAGCCCCACTAGGTATGAGCAGTTCTTC; CDR3aa: CASSPTRYEQFF